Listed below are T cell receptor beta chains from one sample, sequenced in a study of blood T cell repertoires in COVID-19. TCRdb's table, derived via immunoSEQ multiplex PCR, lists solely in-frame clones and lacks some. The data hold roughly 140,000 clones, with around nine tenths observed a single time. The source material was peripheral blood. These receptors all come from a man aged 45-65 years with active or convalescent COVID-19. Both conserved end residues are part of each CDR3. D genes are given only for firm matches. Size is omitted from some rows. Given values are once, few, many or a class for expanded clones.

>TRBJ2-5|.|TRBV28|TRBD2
TGTGCCAGCAGAGTCCCTAGCGGTGAGACCCAGTACTTC
CASRVPSGETQYF
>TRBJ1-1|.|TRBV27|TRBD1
TGTGCCAGCAGTTTTACAGGGGGCGTCGCTGAAGCTTTCTTT
CASSFTGGVAEAFF
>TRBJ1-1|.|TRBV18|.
TGTGCCAGCTCACCAACAGGGCTCGACACTGAAGCTTTCTTT
CASSPTGLDTEAFF
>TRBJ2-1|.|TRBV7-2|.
TGTGCCAGCAGCTTTACTAGTACTATTAACAATGAGCAGTTCTTC
CASSFTSTINNEQFF
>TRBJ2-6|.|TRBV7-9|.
TGTGCCAGCATCCGCAGGGCGTCCTCTGGGGCCAACGTCCTGACTTTC
CASIRRASSGANVLTF
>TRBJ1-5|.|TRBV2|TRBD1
TGTGCCAGCAGTGATTACGGGACAGTCAATCAGCCCCAGCATTTT
CASSDYGTVNQPQHF
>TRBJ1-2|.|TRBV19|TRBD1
TGTGCCAGTAAGCGGGCAGGGGGCGCCGATGGCTACACCTTC
CASKRAGGADGYTF
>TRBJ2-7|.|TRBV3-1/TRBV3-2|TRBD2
TGTGCCAGCAGCCCTCGACTAGCGGGAGGGCCCTACGAGCAGTACTTC
CASSPRLAGGPYEQYF
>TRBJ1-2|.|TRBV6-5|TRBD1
TGTGCCAGCAGATCGGGACAGAACTATGGCTACACCTTC
CASRSGQNYGYTF
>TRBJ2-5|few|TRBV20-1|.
TGCAGTGCTAGTCGGCGGGCTCTTCAAGAGACCCAGTACTTC
CSASRRALQETQYF
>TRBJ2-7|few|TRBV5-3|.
TGTGCCAGAAGCTTTGGGCTAGCGCTACCCGACTCCTACGAGCAGTACTTC
CARSFGLALPDSYEQYF
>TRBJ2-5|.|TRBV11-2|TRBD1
TGTGCCAGCAGCTTAGGGACAGGGGGTGAGACCCAGTACTTC
CASSLGTGGETQYF
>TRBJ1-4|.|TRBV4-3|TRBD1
TGCGCCAGCAGCCAAGATAGAGTTATAGGGACAGCAGAAAAACTGTTTTTT
CASSQDRVIGTAEKLFF
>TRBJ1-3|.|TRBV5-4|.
TGTGCCAGCAGCCGGGACTCTGGAAACACCATATATTTT
CASSRDSGNTIYF
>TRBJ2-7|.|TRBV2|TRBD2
TGTGCCAGCAACCTACCGGGGACTAGCGCCGCCTACGAGCAGTACTTC
CASNLPGTSAAYEQYF
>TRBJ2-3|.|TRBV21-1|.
TGTGCCAGCAGCATAGGGGGTGACACAGATACGCAGTATTTT
CASSIGGDTDTQYF
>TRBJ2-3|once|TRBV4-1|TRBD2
TGCGCCAGCAGCCAGGGACTAGCGGGAGACAGGTATTTT
CASSQGLAGDRYF
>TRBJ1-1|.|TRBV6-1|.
TGTGCCAGCAGTGATGCCGGACACAGGAACACTGAAGCTTTCTTT
CASSDAGHRNTEAFF
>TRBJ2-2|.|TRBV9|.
TGTGCCAGCAGCCCACCCCAGGGAATCCGCACCGGGGAGCTGTTTTTT
CASSPPQGIRTGELFF
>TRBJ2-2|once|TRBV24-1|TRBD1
TGTGCCACCAGTGATGGGACAGGGCCGGTTAGCACCGGGGAGCTGTTTTTT
CATSDGTGPVSTGELFF
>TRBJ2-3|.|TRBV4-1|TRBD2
TGCGCCAGCAGCCCGGGACTAGTGGGTGCAGATACGCAGTATTTT
CASSPGLVGADTQYF
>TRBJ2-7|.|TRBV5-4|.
TGTGCCAGCAGCTTGGCGTCAGGGGAGAGCTACGAGCAGTACTTC
CASSLASGESYEQYF
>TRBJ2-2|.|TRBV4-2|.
TGTGCCAGCAGCCCGAGTCTAGTAAGCACCGGGGAGCTGTTTTTT
CASSPSLVSTGELFF
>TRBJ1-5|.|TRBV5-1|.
TGCGCCAGCAGCTTGGGGAATGGAAGAGGTCAGCCCCAGCATTTT
CASSLGNGRGQPQHF
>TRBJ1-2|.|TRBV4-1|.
TGCGCCAGCTGGGACATTAACTATGGCTACACCTTC
CASWDINYGYTF
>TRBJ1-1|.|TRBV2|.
TGTGCCAGCAGTGAAGCACAGGGAACCATCTCTGAAGCTTTCTTT
CASSEAQGTISEAFF
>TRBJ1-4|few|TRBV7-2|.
TGTGCCAGCAGCTCCCTTTACAGGGACGAAAAACTGTTTTTT
CASSSLYRDEKLFF
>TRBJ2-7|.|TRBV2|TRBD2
TGTGCCAGCAGTGAGCGGACTAGCGGGAGGTACAAAGAGCAGTACTTC
CASSERTSGRYKEQYF
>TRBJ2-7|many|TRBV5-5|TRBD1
TGTGCCAGCAACCCCCTGACAGGGGGCGGCTACGAGCAGTACTTC
CASNPLTGGGYEQYF
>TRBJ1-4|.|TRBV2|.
TGTGCCAGCAGGGTCACGGAGGGTCCTAATGAAAAACTGTTTTTT
CASRVTEGPNEKLFF
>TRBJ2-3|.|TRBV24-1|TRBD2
TGTGCCACCAGTGATAGCCAGGGGACTAGCGGGAGGGCGACAGATACGCAGTATTTT
CATSDSQGTSGRATDTQYF
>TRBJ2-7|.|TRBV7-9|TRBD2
TGTGCCAGCAGCCCCGGACTAGCGGGAAGTTACGAGCAGTACTTC
CASSPGLAGSYEQYF
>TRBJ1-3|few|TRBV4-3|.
TGCGCCAGCAGCCAAGATCTTGGCGGGACCGGAAACACCATATATTTT
CASSQDLGGTGNTIYF
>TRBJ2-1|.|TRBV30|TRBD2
TGTGCCTGGACTAAATCACGACTAGCGGGAGAGCAGTTCTTC
CAWTKSRLAGEQFF
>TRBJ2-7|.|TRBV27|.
TGTGCCAGCAGTCGTATTGGGGGCTTGAACGAGCAGTACTTC
CASSRIGGLNEQYF
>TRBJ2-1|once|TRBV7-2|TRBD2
TGTGCCAGCAGAACCGGGACTAGCGTTAGAGAAGGGGGATACAATGAGCAGTTCTTC
CASRTGTSVREGGYNEQFF
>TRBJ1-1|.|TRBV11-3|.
TGTGCCAGCAGTGCGACGGGGAACACTGAAGCTTTCTTT
CASSATGNTEAFF
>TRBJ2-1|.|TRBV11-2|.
TGTGCCAGCAGCTCCACCGGGACACTCTCCTACAATGAGCAGTTCTTC
CASSSTGTLSYNEQFF
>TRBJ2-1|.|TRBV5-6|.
TGTGCCAGCAGCTTGACTAGCGTTAGTAGGGGGGGATCCTACAATGAGCAGTTCTTC
CASSLTSVSRGGSYNEQFF
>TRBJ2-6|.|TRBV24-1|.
TGTGCCACCAGTGACACCAGGGGCTCAGGTTTTGGGGCCAACGTCCTGACTTTC
CATSDTRGSGFGANVLTF
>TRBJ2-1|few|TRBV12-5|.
TGTGCTAGTGGTTTGGCGGGTCCAGGGTTGAATGAGCAGTTCTTC
CASGLAGPGLNEQFF
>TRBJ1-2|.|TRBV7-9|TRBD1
TGTGCCAGCAGCTCCCAAAGACAGGGAAAAGGGGATAACTATGGCTACACCTTC
CASSSQRQGKGDNYGYTF
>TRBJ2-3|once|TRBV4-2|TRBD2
TGTGCCAGCAGCCAAGATCTAGCGGGAGGGTCCATCCCAGATACGCAGTATTTT
CASSQDLAGGSIPDTQYF
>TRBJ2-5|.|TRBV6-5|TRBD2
TGTGCCAGCAGTTATACGGCGGGAGACCAAGAGACCCAGTACTTC
CASSYTAGDQETQYF
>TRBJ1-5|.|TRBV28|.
TGTGCCAGCAGTCGACTCGGGGGACGGAACAATCAGCCCCAGCATTTT
CASSRLGGRNNQPQHF
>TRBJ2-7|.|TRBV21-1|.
TGTGCCAGCAGCAAAGGTGGGTATCGGCAGGGGCAGGTCTACGAGCAGTACTTC
CASSKGGYRQGQVYEQYF
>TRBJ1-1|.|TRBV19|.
TGTGCCAGTAGTGTTGACAGAATGAACACTGAAGCTTTCTTT
CASSVDRMNTEAFF
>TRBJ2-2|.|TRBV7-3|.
TGTGCCAGCAGCCCCCGTTCGAACACCGGGGAGCTGTTTTTT
CASSPRSNTGELFF
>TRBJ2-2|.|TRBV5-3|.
TGTGCCAGAAGCTGGGGGCCGAACACCGGGGAGCTGTTTTTT
CARSWGPNTGELFF
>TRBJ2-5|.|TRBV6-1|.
TGTGCCAGCAGTGAAGAGCTAAGCCAAGAGACCCAGTACTTC
CASSEELSQETQYF
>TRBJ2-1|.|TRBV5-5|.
TGTGCCAGCAGCTTGGCTGTAGAACTTATCTACAATGAGCAGTTCTTC
CASSLAVELIYNEQFF
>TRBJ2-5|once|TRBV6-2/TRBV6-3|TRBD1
TGTGCCAGCAGTTACTCGACAGGGTCAAAAGAGACCCAGTACTTC
CASSYSTGSKETQYF
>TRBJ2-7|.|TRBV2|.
TGTGCCAGCCGTGGCAGAGGCTACGAGCAGTACTTC
CASRGRGYEQYF